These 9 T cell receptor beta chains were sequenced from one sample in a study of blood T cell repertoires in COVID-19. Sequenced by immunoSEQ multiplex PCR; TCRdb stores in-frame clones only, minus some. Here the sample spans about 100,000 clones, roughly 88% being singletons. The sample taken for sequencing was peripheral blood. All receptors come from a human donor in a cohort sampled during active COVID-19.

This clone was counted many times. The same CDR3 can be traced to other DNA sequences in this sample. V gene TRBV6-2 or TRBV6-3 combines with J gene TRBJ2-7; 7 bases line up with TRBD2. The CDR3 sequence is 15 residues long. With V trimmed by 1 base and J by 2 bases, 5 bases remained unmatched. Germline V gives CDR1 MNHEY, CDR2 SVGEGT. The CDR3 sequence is CASSYFLAATYEQYF. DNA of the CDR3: TGTGCCAGCAGTTACTTCCTAGCGGCGACCTACGAGCAGTACTTC.

CDR3 sequence: CASSVYREVQPQHF. In DNA form, the CDR3 reads TGTGCCAGCAGCGTATACAGGGAAGTCCAGCCCCAGCATTTT. The chain joins TRBV27 to TRBJ1-5; tentative D call: TRBD1 (6 bases). Germline CDR1 is MNHEY and CDR2 is SMNVEV (reference sequence). V was shortened by 6 bases and J by 7 bases, with 16 bases between the two germline ends. This CDR3 is 14 amino acids long.

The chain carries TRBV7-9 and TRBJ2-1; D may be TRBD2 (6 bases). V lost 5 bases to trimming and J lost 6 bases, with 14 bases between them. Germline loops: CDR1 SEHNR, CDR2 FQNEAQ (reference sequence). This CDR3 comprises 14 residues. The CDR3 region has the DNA TGTGCCAGCAGCACAAAGCGACTAGTCAATGAGCAGTTCTTC. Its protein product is CASSTKRLVNEQFF.

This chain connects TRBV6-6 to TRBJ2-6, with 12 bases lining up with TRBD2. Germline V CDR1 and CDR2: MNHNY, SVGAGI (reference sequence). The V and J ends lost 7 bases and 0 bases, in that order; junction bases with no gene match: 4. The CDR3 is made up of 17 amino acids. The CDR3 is CASTRTSGNSGANVLTF. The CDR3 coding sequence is TGTGCCAGCACTCGGACTAGCGGGAACTCTGGGGCCAACGTCCTGACTTTC.

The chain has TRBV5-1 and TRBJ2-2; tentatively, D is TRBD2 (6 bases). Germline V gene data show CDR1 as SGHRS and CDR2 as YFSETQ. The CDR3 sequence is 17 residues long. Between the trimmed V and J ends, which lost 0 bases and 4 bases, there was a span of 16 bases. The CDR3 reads CASSLGTGTRTTGELFF. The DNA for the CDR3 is TGCGCCAGCAGCTTGGGGACCGGGACTCGCACCACCGGGGAGCTGTTTTTT.

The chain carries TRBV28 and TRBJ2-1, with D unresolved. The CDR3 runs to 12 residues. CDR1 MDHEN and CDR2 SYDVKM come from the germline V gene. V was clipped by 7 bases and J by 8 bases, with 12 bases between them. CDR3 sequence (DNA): TGTGCCAGCACCGCTAGTCATTATGAGCAGTTCTTC. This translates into CASTASHYEQFF. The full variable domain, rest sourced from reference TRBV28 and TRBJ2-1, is DVKVTQSSRYLVKRTGEKVFLECVQDMDHENMFWYRQDPGLGLRLIYFSYDVKMKEKGDIPEGYSVSREKKERFSLILESASTNQTSMYLCASTASHYEQFFGPGTRLTVL.

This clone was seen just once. DNA of the CDR3: TGTGCCAGCAGCTTGACAGGGGGCTCTGGGGCCAACGTCCTGACTTTC. Its translation is CASSLTGGSGANVLTF. The J gene is TRBJ2-6, the V gene TRBV11-2; 9 bases align to TRBD1. Germline CDR1 SGHAT, CDR2 FQNNGV. V gave up 3 bases and J gave up 0 bases; unmatched junction bases: 0. The CDR3 has 16 amino acids.

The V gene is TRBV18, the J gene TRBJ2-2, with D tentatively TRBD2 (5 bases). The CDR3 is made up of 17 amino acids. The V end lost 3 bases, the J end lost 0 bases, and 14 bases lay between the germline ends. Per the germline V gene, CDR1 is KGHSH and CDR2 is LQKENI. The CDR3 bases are TGTGCCAGCTCACCTATAATAGCGAAAGCGAACACCGGGGAGCTGTTTTTT. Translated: CASSPIIAKANTGELFF.

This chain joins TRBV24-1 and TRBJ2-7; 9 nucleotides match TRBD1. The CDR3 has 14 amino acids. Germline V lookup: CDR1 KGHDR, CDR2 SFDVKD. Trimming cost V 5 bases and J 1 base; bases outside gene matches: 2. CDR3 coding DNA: TGTGCCACCAGTGCCGGACAGGGGTCCTACGAGCAGTACTTC. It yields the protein CATSAGQGSYEQYF.